The rows below give T cell receptor beta chains drawn from one sample of a study of T cells in Graves' hyperthyroidism and ophthalmopathy. Via MiXCR, TCRdb re-called the multiplex PCR reads, giving one row per CDR3 protein. This sample carries around 600,000 distinct CDR3 sequences, more than 13% of them seen once, and the ten largest clones take roughly 7.7%. The sequencing input was blood. The source is a woman aged 18 to 35 with Graves' ophthalmopathy. CDR3s include the opening cysteine and the closing phenylalanine or tryptophan. A D gene is named only where the DNA matches it firmly. A row's size may be missing; if present it is once, few, many or a size class.

NA,TRBJ2-1,few,TRBV13,CASSYVWVQGPNEQFF,TGTGCCAGCAGCTATGTTTGGGTCCAGGGGCCCAATGAGCAGTTCTTC
NA,TRBJ2-1,many,TRBV7-9,CASSLPPTREQFF,TGTGCCAGCAGCTTACCCCCCACACGTGAGCAGTTCTTC
NA,TRBJ2-2,NA,TRBV19,CASNAARGANTGELFF,TGTGCCAGTAATGCAGCCAGGGGGGCGAACACCGGGGAGCTGTTTTTT
NA,TRBJ1-6,NA,TRBV2,CASGWSRTDNSPLHF,TGTGCCAGCGGGTGGAGTCGTACGGATAATTCACCCCTCCACTTT
NA,TRBJ1-4,few,TRBV6-5,CASSYTRAATNEKLFF,TGTGCCAGCAGTTACACTAGGGCCGCAACTAATGAAAAACTGTTTTTT
TRBD2,TRBJ2-5,few,TRBV14,CASSLSGGARQETQYF,TGTGCCAGCAGCCTCTCGGGGGGGGCCCGGCAAGAGACCCAGTACTTC
NA,TRBJ1-1,NA,TRBV12-3/TRBV12-4,CASSKDGTYTEAFF,TGTGCCAGTTCTAAGGACGGCACGTACACTGAAGCTTTCTTT
NA,TRBJ2-7,many,TRBV6-5,CASSYPGLSGVGEQYF,TGTGCCAGCAGTTACCCCGGACTATCAGGGGTGGGGGAGCAGTACTTC
NA,TRBJ2-1,many,TRBV7-9,CASSGSGTEGPYNEQFF,TGTGCCAGCAGCGGCTCCGGGACTGAAGGGCCCTACAATGAGCAGTTCTTC
TRBD1,TRBJ1-1,NA,TRBV19,CASIRGARGNTEAFF,TGTGCCAGTATCAGGGGGGCCAGGGGGAACACTGAAGCTTTCTTT
TRBD1,TRBJ2-7,many,TRBV2,CASSPDRGVEQYF,TGTGCCAGCAGCCCGGACAGGGGGGTCGAGCAGTACTTC
TRBD2,TRBJ2-5,NA,TRBV29-1,CSVGGQTGTSGEETQYF,TGCAGCGTTGGGGGGCAAACCGGGACTAGCGGAGAAGAGACCCAGTACTTC
TRBD1,TRBJ2-7,many,TRBV10-3,CAISTTGGLLYEQYF,TGTGCCATCAGCACGACAGGGGGCCTTCTCTACGAGCAGTACTTC
TRBD2,TRBJ2-5,few,TRBV7-6,CASSLRSGRAWETQYF,TGTGCCAGCAGCTTACGTAGCGGGAGGGCCTGGGAGACCCAGTACTTC
NA,TRBJ1-1,many,TRBV27,CASSLYNGADTEAFF,TGTGCCAGCAGTTTATACAACGGGGCTGACACTGAAGCTTTCTTT
NA,TRBJ2-7,many,TRBV5-1,CASNGAYEQYF,TGCGCCAGCAACGGGGCCTACGAGCAGTACTTC
NA,TRBJ1-2,many,TRBV2,CASFMGFYGYTF,TGTGCCAGCTTCATGGGCTTCTATGGCTACACCTTC
NA,TRBJ2-3,NA,TRBV18,CASSPDSPGNTQYF,TGTGCCAGCTCACCGGACAGCCCGGGGAATACGCAGTATTTT
TRBD1,TRBJ2-1,many,TRBV5-1,CASSISTGGYNEQFF,TGCGCCAGCAGCATTTCCACAGGGGGGTACAATGAGCAGTTCTTC
NA,TRBJ1-1,many,TRBV2,CASRLRTDYFSDTEAFF,TGTGCCAGCAGGCTGAGGACAGATTACTTTTCAGACACTGAAGCTTTCTTT
NA,TRBJ1-1,many,TRBV6-1,CASSEASRTEAFF,TGTGCCAGCAGTGAAGCATCTCGCACTGAAGCTTTCTTT
NA,TRBJ1-2,NA,TRBV19,CASSKGDGYTF,TGTGCCAGTAGTAAGGGGGATGGCTACACCTTC
TRBD2,TRBJ2-1,NA,TRBV2,CASSGLTSGDNEQFF,TGTGCCAGCAGTGGGCTGACTAGCGGGGACAATGAGCAGTTCTTC
NA,TRBJ2-7,NA,TRBV7-9,CASSLGAGWRRPPYEQYF,TGTGCCAGCAGCTTAGGTGCGGGCTGGCGGCGGCCTCCCTACGAGCAGTACTTC
TRBD2,TRBJ2-5,NA,TRBV7-8,CASSFLLAGDRETQYF,TGTGCCAGCAGCTTCCTACTAGCGGGAGATAGAGAGACCCAGTACTTC
TRBD2,TRBJ2-1,many,TRBV10-3,CAIEGLGTNEQFF,TGTGCCATTGAGGGACTAGGAACCAATGAGCAGTTCTTC
TRBD1,TRBJ1-3,NA,TRBV28,CASIGQGASGNTIYF,TGTGCCAGCATCGGACAGGGGGCTTCTGGAAACACCATATATTTT
NA,TRBJ2-7,many,TRBV7-3,CASSLKGGPYEQYF,TGTGCCAGCAGCTTAAAGGGGGGACCCTACGAGCAGTACTTC
NA,TRBJ1-1,many,TRBV11-2,CASSLDGGAAEAFF,TGTGCCAGCAGCTTAGATGGGGGGGCAGCTGAAGCTTTCTTT
NA,TRBJ2-5,many,TRBV7-9,CASSLARVISSGETQYF,TGTGCCAGCAGCTTAGCCCGCGTGATTTCAAGTGGCGAGACCCAGTACTTC
NA,TRBJ2-7,many,TRBV12-3/TRBV12-4,CASGTGNSYEQYF,TGTGCCAGCGGAACGGGGAACTCCTACGAGCAGTACTTC
NA,TRBJ1-5,few,TRBV9,CASSLSGGPHQPQHF,TGTGCCAGCAGCCTCTCCGGGGGGCCGCATCAGCCCCAGCATTTT
TRBD1,TRBJ2-7,many,TRBV28,CASRERQGSIAYEQYF,TGTGCCAGCAGGGAGCGACAGGGATCGATCGCCTACGAGCAGTACTTC
NA,TRBJ1-2,NA,TRBV28,CASSLWTASNYGYTF,TGTGCCAGCAGTTTATGGACAGCTTCTAACTATGGCTACACCTTC
TRBD1,TRBJ1-6,many,TRBV28,CASTRTGDSPLHF,TGTGCCAGCACCAGGACAGGGGATTCACCCCTCCACTTT
TRBD2,TRBJ2-1,many,TRBV11-1,CASSPPGLWEQFF,TGTGCCAGCAGCCCCCCGGGACTATGGGAGCAGTTCTTC
TRBD1,TRBJ2-3,many,TRBV2,CASSAGTGGGTDTQYF,TGTGCCAGCAGTGCCGGGACAGGGGGCGGAACAGATACGCAGTATTTT
NA,TRBJ1-5,many,TRBV6-2/TRBV6-3,CASRATGGNQPQHF,TGTGCCAGCAGGGCGACAGGTGGTAATCAGCCCCAGCATTTT
TRBD2,TRBJ2-3,few,TRBV6-4,CASSGLAGGVDTQYF,TGTGCCAGCAGTGGACTAGCGGGAGGTGTAGATACGCAGTATTTT
NA,TRBJ2-2,many,TRBV6-5,CASSYSPARTNTGELFF,TGTGCCAGCAGTTACTCACCGGCCCGCACGAACACCGGGGAGCTGTTTTTT
NA,TRBJ2-3,NA,TRBV20-1,CSAPNSGAGIDTQYF,TGCAGTGCTCCAAATAGCGGAGCCGGAATAGATACGCAGTATTTT
NA,TRBJ2-3,few,TRBV29-1,CSVPRTNRYGSLSRRNAQYF,TGCAGCGTTCCCCGGACTAACCGCTACGGATCACTGTCCCGGCGAAACGCGCAGTATTTT
NA,TRBJ2-7,many,TRBV7-9,CASSLVPTREQYF,TGTGCCAGCAGCTTAGTCCCAACCCGGGAGCAGTACTTC
NA,TRBJ2-7,many,TRBV28,CASSLLPGLRGSYEQYF,TGTGCCAGCAGTCTACTACCGGGTCTCAGGGGATCCTACGAGCAGTACTTC
NA,TRBJ1-1,NA,TRBV19,CASTPKGGDTEAFF,TGTGCCAGTACCCCGAAGGGGGGGGACACTGAAGCTTTCTTT
TRBD1,TRBJ1-6,many,TRBV2,CASRPGQGANSPLHF,TGTGCCAGCAGGCCCGGACAGGGTGCCAATTCACCCCTCCACTTT
NA,TRBJ2-1,many,TRBV7-9,CASSPTWTNEQFF,TGTGCCAGCAGCCCGACCTGGACGAATGAGCAGTTCTTC
NA,TRBJ1-1,NA,TRBV15,CATSRGPIGRGSTEAFF,TGTGCCACCAGCAGAGGCCCCATAGGACGCGGGAGCACTGAAGCTTTCTTT
NA,TRBJ2-1,many,TRBV7-3,CASKPAGGGGEQFF,TGTGCCAGCAAACCAGCAGGGGGGGGAGGTGAGCAGTTCTTC
TRBD1,TRBJ1-5,many,TRBV9,CASSPSAQGYQPQHF,TGTGCCAGCAGCCCCAGTGCACAGGGGTATCAGCCCCAGCATTTT
TRBD1,TRBJ2-5,NA,TRBV3-1,CASSQLGQGLQETQYF,TGTGCCAGCAGCCAATTAGGACAGGGCCTCCAAGAGACCCAGTACTTC
TRBD2,TRBJ2-5,many,TRBV11-1,CASSPGLAGQETQYF,TGTGCCAGCAGCCCGGGACTAGCGGGGCAAGAGACCCAGTACTTC
NA,TRBJ2-6,many,TRBV7-9,CASSQLRAGANVLTF,TGTGCCAGCAGTCAGTTGAGGGCTGGGGCCAACGTCCTGACTTTC